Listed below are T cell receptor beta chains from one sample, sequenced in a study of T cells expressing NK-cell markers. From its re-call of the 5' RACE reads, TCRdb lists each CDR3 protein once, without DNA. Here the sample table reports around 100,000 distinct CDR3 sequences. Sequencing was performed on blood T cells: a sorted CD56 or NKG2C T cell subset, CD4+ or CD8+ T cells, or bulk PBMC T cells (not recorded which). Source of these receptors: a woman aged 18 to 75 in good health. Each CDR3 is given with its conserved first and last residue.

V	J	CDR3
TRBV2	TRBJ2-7	CASVTTSGSNEQYF
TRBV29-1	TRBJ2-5	CSVETTGGETQYF
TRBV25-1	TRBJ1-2	CASTGSQGQFGIYGYTF
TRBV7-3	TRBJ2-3	CASSPRLADTQYF
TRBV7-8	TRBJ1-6	CASSLYGSPLHF
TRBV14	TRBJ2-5	CASSHLAGAPQETQYF
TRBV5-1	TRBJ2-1	CASSALQESYNEQFF
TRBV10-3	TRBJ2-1	CAIGGSYNEQFF
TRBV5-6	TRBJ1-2	CASSRTVDGYTF
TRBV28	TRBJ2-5	CASKFRLRETQYF
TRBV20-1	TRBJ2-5	CSARDRTLQTQYF
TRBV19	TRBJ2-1	CASEPGPDTHEQFF
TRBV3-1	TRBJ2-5	CASSQDWEAQETQYF
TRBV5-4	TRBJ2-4	CASSLRDSGIQYF
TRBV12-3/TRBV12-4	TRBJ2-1	CASSFGSPIEQFF
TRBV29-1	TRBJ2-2	CSVEGQGTGELFF
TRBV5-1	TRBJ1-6	CASSPPDSSSYNSPLHF
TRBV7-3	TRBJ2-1	CASSPGLVSTHEQFF
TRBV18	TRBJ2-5	CASSHEFPRPETQYF
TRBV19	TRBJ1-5	CASSMDTFNQPQHF
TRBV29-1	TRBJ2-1	CSVVGLAPSSYNEQFF
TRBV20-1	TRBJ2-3	CSAREGSSGADTQYF
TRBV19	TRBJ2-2	CASTLNTGELFF
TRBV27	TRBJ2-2	CASSLLAVNTGELFF
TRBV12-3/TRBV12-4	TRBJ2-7	CASRPGTSVSYEQYF
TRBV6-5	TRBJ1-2	CASSYMEDRGYGYTF
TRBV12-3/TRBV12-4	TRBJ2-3	CASSLLALDTDTQYF
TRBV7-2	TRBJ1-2	CASSLGVGTYRSYTF
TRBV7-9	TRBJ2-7	CASSTYSSYEQYF